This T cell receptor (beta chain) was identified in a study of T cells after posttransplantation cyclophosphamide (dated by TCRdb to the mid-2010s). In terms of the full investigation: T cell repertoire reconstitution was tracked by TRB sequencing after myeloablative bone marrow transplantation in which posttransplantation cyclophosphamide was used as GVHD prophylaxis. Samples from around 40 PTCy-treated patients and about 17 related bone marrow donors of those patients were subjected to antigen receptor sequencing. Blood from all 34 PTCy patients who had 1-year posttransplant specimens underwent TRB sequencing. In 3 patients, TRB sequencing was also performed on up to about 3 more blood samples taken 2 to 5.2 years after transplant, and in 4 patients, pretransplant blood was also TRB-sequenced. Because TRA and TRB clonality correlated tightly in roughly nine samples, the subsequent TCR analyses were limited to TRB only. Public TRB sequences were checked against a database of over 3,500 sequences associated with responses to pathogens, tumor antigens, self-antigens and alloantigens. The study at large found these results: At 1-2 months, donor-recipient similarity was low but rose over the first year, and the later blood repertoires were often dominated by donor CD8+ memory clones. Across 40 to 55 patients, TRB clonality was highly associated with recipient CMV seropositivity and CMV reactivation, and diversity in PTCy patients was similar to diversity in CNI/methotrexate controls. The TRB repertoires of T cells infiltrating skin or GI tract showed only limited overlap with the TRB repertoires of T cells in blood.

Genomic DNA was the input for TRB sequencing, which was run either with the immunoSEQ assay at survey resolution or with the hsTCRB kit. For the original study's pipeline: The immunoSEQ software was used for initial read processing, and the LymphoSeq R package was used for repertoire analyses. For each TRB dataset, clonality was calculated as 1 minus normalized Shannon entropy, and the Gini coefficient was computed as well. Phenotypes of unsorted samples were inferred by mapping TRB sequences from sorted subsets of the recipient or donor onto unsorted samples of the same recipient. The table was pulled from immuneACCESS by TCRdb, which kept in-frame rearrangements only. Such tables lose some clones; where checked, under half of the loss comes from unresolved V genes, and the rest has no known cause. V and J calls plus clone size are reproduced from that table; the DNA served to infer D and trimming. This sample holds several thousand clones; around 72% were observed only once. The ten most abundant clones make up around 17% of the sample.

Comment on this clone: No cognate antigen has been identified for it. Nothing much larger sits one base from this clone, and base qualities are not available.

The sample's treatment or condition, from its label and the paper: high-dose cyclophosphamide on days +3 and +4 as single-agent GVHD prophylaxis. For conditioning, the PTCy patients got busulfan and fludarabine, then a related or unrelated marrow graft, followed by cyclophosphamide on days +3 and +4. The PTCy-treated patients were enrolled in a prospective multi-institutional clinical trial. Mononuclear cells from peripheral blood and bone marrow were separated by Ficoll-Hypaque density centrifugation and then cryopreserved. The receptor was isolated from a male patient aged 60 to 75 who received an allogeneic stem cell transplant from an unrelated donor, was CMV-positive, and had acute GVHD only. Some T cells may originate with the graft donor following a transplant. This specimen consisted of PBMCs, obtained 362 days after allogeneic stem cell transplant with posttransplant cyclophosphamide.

The DNA is as follows: TGCGCCAGCAGCCACGGCGGGTGGAGCAATCAGCCCCAGCATTTT. This codes for CASSHGGWSNQPQHF. Recombination linked TRBV4-1 to TRBJ1-5, with the D gene too uncertain to name. Between the V and J ends, shortened by 3 bases and 1 base respectively, the junction contains 10 bases. CDR1 and CDR2 are read off the germline V gene as MGHRA and YSYEKL. The CDR3 measures 15 amino acids from cysteine to phenylalanine. The DNA shown is the 45-base CDR3, in frame from base 1.